A selection of T cell receptor beta chains follows, all from one sample in a study of PD-L1 blockade in urothelial cancer. Data came from immunoSEQ multiplex PCR; TCRdb stores just in-frame clones and leaves some out. The sample has 15,000 to 20,000 clones; 70% to 90% are singletons. Sequenced here: PBMCs, sampled around atezolizumab (anti-PD-L1) treatment. These receptors all come from a man aged 65 to 85 with urothelial cancer. Each CDR3 is given with its conserved first and last residue. D genes are given only for firm matches.

v_call	j_call	d_call	cdr3_aa
TRBV7-2	TRBJ2-1	TRBD1	CASSGRTGYQFF
TRBV27	TRBJ2-7	TRBD1	CASSFDRGSVQQYF
TRBV5-1	TRBJ2-1	.	CASSIYNEQFF
TRBV6-5	TRBJ2-5	TRBD1	CASSYSTGQETQYF
TRBV5-1	TRBJ1-6	TRBD1	CASSPGQGGSPLHF
TRBV18	TRBJ2-7	.	CASSPGQTYEQYF
TRBV19	TRBJ2-1	TRBD1	CASSRAGTGSNEQFF
TRBV9	TRBJ1-2	TRBD1	CASSHTGASGYTF
TRBV10-1	TRBJ2-7	.	CASSNSFSYEQYF
TRBV18	TRBJ1-3	TRBD1	CASSTDRGNTIYF
TRBV5-3	TRBJ1-6	TRBD1	CARSLVLQGARVCDSPLHF
TRBV9	TRBJ2-2	TRBD2	CASSVAGGGTTGELFF
TRBV7-9	TRBJ1-6	.	CASSPFDGSNSPLHF
TRBV2	TRBJ1-1	TRBD1	CASSVQGPGGTEAFF
TRBV11-2	TRBJ2-2	.	CASSLSGNTGELFF
TRBV5-5	TRBJ2-7	.	CASSLLVAQGLEQYF
TRBV19	TRBJ2-5	TRBD2	CASSPRAGGQETQYF
TRBV28	TRBJ2-2	TRBD2	CASSPPRGSGGAYGELFF
TRBV5-4	TRBJ2-3	TRBD1	CASSLGGDYSRDTQYF
TRBV5-4	TRBJ1-1	.	CASSGGMNTEAFF
TRBV7-2	TRBJ2-7	.	CASSLAHLTYEQYF
TRBV5-4	TRBJ1-2	TRBD1	CASSLDVTGGGYTF
TRBV2	TRBJ2-5	.	CASSAQFQETQYF
TRBV19	TRBJ2-6	TRBD1	CASSINRGLSGANVLTF
TRBV10-3	TRBJ2-1	TRBD2	CAASGGNEQFF
TRBV7-8	TRBJ2-7	TRBD2	CASSRSGTSAEQYF
TRBV5-1	TRBJ1-3	TRBD1	CASSVGQVMSGNTIYF